This TCR beta chain was obtained from a study of early T cells in non-severe SARS-CoV-2 infection. A single record per CDR3 protein comes from TCRdb applying MiXCR to the 5' RACE reads. This repertoire shows tens of thousands of distinct CDR3 sequences, 11% found once; its top ten account for 13%. The CDR3 is 13 residues long. The V gene lost 3 bases and the J gene lost 3 bases, with 9 bases spanning the gap. The germline V gene has CDR1 MNHEY and CDR2 SMNVEV (reference sequence). This clonotype was counted only a few times. Sequencing was done on a sample of whole blood. The TCR was taken from an adult who was a healthcare worker with PCR-confirmed SARS-CoV-2 infection or an uninfected control (not recorded which). The rearrangement uses TRBV27 and TRBJ2-7; D not certain. The CDR3 is CASSFFPGYEQYF. The CDR3 nucleotides read TGTGCCAGCAGTTTCTTTCCGGGCTACGAGCAGTACTTC.